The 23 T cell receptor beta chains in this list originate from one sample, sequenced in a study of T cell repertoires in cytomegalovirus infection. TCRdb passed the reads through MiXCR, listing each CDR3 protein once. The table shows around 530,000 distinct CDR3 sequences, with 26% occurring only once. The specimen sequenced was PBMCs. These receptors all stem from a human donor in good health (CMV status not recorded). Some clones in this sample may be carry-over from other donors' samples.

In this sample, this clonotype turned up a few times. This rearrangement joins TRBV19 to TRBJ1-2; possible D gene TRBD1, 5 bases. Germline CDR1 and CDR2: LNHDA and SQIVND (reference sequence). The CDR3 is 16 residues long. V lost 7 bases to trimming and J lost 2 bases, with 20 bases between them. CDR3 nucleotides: TGTGCCAGTACTACTACTCGTACCCAGGGCAACTATGGCTACACCTTC. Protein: CASTTTRTQGNYGYTF.

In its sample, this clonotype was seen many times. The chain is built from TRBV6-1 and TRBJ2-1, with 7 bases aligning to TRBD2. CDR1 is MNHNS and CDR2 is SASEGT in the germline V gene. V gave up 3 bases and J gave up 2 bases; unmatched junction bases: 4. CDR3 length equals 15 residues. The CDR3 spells CASSDRGLAYNEQFF. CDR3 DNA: TGTGCCAGCAGTGATCGCGGACTAGCCTACAATGAGCAGTTCTTC.

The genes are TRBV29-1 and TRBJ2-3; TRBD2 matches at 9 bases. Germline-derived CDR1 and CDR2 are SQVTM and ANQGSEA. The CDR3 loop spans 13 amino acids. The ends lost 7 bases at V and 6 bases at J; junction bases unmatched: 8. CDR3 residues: CSARAGGRDTQYF. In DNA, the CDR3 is TGCAGCGCCCGAGCGGGGGGCAGGGATACGCAGTATTTT.

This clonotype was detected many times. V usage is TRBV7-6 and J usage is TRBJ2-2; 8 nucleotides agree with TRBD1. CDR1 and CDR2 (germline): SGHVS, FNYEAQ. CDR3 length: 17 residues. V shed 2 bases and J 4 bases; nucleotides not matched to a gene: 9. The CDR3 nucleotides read TGTGCCAGCAGCTTATTTCACGGGACAGGCGGCACCGGGGAGCTGTTTTTT. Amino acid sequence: CASSLFHGTGGTGELFF.

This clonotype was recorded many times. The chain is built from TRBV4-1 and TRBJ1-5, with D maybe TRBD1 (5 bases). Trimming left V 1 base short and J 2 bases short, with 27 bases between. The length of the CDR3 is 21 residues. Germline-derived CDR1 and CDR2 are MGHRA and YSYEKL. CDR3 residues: CASSQVRVAGGAGRGNQPQHF. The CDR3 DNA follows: TGCGCCAGCAGCCAAGTTAGGGTCGCAGGAGGGGCGGGAAGGGGCAATCAGCCCCAGCATTTT.

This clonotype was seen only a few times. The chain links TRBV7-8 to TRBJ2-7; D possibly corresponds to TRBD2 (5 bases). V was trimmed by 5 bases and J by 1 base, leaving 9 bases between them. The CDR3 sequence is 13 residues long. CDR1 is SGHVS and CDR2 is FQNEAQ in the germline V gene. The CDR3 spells CASSLSGSYEQYV. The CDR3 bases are TGTGCCAGCAGCCTTTCGGGGTCCTACGAGCAGTACGTC.

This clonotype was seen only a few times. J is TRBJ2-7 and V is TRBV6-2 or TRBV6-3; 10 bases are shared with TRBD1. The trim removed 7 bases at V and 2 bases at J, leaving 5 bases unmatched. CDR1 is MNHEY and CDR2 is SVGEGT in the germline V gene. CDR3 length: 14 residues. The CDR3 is CASNPGTGAYEQYF. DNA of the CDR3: TGTGCCAGCAACCCCGGGACAGGGGCCTACGAGCAGTACTTC.

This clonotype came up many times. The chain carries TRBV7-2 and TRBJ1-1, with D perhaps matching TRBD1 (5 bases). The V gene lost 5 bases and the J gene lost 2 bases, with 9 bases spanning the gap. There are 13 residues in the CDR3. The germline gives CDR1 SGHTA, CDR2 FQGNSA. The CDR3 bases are TGTGCCAGCAGCGCAGGGAAAAACACTGAAGCTTTCTTT. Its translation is CASSAGKNTEAFF.

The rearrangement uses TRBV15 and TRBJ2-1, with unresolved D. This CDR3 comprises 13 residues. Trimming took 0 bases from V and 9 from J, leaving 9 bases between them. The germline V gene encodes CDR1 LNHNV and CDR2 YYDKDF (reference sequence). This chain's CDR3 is CATSRDFNGEQFF. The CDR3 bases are TGTGCCACCAGCAGAGATTTTAATGGTGAGCAGTTCTTC.

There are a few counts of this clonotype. The CDR3, as DNA: TGTGCCACCAGTGGCCAGGGAGCGGGAGGGCCCGGGGAGCTGTTTTTT. Encoded protein: CATSGQGAGGPGELFF. This rearrangement joins TRBV24-1 to TRBJ2-2; 10 bases map to TRBD2. This CDR3 is 16 amino acids long. Germline CDR1 reads KGHDR; CDR2 reads SFDVKD. The ends lost 5 bases at V and 6 bases at J; junction bases unmatched: 8.

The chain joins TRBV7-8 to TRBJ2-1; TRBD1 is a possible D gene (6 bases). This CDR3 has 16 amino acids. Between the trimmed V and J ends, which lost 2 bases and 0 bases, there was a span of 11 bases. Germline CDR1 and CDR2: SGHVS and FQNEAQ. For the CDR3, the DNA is TGTGCCAGCAGCTTATTCCAGGACAGCTCCTACAATGAGCAGTTCTTC. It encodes CASSLFQDSSYNEQFF. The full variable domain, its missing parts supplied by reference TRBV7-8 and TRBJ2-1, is GAGVSQSPRYKVAKRGQDVALRCDPISGHVSLFWYQQALGQGPEFLTYFQNEAQLDKSGLPSDRFFAERPEGSVSTLKIQRTQQEDSAVYLCASSLFQDSSYNEQFFGPGTRLTVL.

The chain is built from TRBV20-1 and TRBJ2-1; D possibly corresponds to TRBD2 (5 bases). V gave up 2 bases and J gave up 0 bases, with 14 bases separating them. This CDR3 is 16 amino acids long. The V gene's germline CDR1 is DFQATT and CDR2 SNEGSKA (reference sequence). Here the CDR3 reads CSARRLSASSYNEQFF. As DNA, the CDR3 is TGCAGTGCTAGAAGACTTAGCGCCAGCTCCTACAATGAGCAGTTCTTC.

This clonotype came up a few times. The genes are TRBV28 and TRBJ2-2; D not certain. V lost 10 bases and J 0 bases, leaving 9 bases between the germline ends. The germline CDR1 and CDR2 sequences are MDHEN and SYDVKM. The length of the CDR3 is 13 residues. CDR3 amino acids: CATRTSNTGELFF. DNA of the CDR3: TGTGCCACCCGGACGTCGAACACCGGGGAGCTGTTTTTT.

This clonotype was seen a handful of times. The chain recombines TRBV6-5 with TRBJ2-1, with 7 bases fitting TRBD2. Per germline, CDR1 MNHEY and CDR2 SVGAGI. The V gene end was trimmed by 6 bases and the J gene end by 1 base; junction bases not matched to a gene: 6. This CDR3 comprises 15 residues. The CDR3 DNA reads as TGTGCCAGCAGCCGTCTAGCGGAGTCCTACAATGAGCAGTTCTTC. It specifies CASSRLAESYNEQFF.

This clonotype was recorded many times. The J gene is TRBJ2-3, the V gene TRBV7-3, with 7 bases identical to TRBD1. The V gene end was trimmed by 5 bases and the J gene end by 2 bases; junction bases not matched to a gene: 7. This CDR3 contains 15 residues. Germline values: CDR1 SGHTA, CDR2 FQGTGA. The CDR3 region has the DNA TGTGCCAGCAGCAAGGGACAGCGTGACACAGATACGCAGTATTTT. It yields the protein CASSKGQRDTDTQYF.

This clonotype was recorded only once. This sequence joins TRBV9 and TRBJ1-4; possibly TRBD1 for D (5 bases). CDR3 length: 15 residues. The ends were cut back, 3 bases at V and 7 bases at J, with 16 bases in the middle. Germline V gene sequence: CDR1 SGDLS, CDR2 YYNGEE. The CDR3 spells CASSARGELSEKLFF. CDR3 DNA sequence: TGTGCCAGCAGCGCCCGAGGGGAATTGAGTGAAAAACTGTTTTTT. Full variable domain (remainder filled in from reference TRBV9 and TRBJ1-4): DSGVTQTPKHLITATGQRVTLRCSPRSGDLSVYWYQQSLDQGLQFLIQYYNGEERAKGNILERFSAQQFPDLHSELNLSSLELGDSALYFCASSARGELSEKLFFGSGTQLSVL.

In DNA form, the CDR3 reads TGCAGTGCCAAAGCCGGGACTATCCCCTACGAGCAGTACTTC. It specifies CSAKAGTIPYEQYF. This chain joins TRBV20-1 and TRBJ2-7; the match to TRBD2 covers 7 bases. J lost 2 bases, V lost 6 bases, and 10 bases had no gene match. The CDR3 loop spans 14 amino acids. Germline loops: CDR1 DFQATT, CDR2 SNEGSKA (reference sequence).

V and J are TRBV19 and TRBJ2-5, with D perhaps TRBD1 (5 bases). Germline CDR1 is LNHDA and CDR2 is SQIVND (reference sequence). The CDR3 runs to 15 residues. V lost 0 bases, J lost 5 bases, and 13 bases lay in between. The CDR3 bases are TGTGCCAGTAGTATAGATCAGGGCAGTTTCGAGACCCAGTACTTC. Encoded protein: CASSIDQGSFETQYF.

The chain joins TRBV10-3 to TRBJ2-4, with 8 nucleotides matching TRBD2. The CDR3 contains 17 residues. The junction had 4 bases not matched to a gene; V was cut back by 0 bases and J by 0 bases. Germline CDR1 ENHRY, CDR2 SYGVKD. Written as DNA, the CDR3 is TGTGCCATCAGTGAGTCCCCTAGCGGGTTAGCCAAAAACATTCAGTACTTC. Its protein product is CAISESPSGLAKNIQYF.

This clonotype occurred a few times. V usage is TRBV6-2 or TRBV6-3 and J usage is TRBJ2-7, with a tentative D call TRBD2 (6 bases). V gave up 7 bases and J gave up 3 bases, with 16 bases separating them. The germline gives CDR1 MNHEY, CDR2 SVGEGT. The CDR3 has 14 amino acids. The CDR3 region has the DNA TGTGCCAGCACCCCCGGCGGGACCCTCTACGAGCAGTACTTC. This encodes CASTPGGTLYEQYF.

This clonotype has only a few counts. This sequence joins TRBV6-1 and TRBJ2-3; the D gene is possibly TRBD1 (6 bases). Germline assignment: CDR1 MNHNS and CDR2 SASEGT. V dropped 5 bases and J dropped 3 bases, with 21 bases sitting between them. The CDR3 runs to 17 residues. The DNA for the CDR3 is TGTGCCAGCAGTCCAACCCCAGGGGCCCTTGTAACAGATACGCAGTATTTT. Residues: CASSPTPGALVTDTQYF.

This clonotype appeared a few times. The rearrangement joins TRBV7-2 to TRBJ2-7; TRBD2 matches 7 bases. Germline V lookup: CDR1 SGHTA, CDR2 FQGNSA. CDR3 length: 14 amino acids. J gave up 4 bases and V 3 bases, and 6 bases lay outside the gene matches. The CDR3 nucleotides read TGTGCCAGCAGCTTTACAGCGGGGCCTTACGAGCAGTACTTC. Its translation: CASSFTAGPYEQYF.

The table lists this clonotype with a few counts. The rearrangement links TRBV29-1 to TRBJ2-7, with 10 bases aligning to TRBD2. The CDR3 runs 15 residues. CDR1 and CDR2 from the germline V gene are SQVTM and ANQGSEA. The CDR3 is CTGAEGASGRYEQYF. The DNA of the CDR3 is TGCACCGGAGCCGAAGGGGCTAGCGGGAGATACGAGCAGTACTTC.